The 14 T cell receptor beta chains reported below all come from one sample, sequenced in a study of cytomegalovirus exposure and HLA in healthy donors. The PCR used 60 Vbeta and 13 Jbeta primers. The repertoire was sequenced with immunoSEQ multiplex PCR; TCRdb's copy has only in-frame clones and lacks some. The sample holds about 140,000 clones; roughly 75% are singletons and the top ten take approximately 10%. Sequences were obtained from PBMCs. Receptors were obtained from a man aged 18 to 30 in good health and CMV-seropositive.

This chain's CDR3 is CASSRQGSQREKLFF. In DNA, the CDR3 is TGCGCCAGCAGCAGACAGGGGTCACAACGTGAAAAACTGTTTTTT. This rearrangement joins TRBV5-1 to TRBJ1-4; 8 bases line up with TRBD1. V dropped 4 bases and J dropped 7; count of bases not matched to a gene: 9. Germline V lookup: CDR1 SGHRS, CDR2 YFSETQ. The CDR3 is made up of 15 amino acids.

V is TRBV7-8 and J is TRBJ2-7; a possible D gene is TRBD2 (5 bases). V dropped 1 base and J dropped 6 bases, with 10 bases sitting between them. The germline CDR1 and CDR2 sequences are SGHVS and FQNEAQ. This CDR3 contains 13 residues. CDR3 nucleotides: TGTGCCAGCAGCTTAGTTGCGGGTTCCGAGCAGTACTTC. Its translation: CASSLVAGSEQYF.

The rearrangement links TRBV30 to TRBJ2-1; 10 nucleotides line up with TRBD2. CDR3 length equals 16 residues. CDR1 and CDR2 from the germline V gene are GTSNPN and SVGIG (reference sequence). Losses at the gene ends were 1 base for V and 4 bases for J; bases not matched to a gene: 7. The CDR3 region has the DNA TGTGCCTGGAGTGGCATACTAGCGGGACGGTACAATGAGCAGTTCTTC. It translates to CAWSGILAGRYNEQFF.

The J gene is TRBJ1-2, the V gene TRBV7-6; D uncertain. CDR3 length equals 16 residues. CDR1 is SGHVS, CDR2 FNYEAQ, per germline. Trimming cost V 4 bases and J 0 bases, with 15 bases left between them. CDR3 coding DNA: TGTGCCAGCAGCTCCCCTACGGCGGGGACTAACTATGGCTACACCTTC. Amino acid sequence: CASSSPTAGTNYGYTF.

This clone was counted a few times. The chain joins TRBV5-1 to TRBJ2-5, with a possible D match to TRBD2 (5 bases). Trimming pared 2 bases from V and 1 base from J, leaving 6 bases between. This CDR3 is built from 13 residues. Germline V lookup: CDR1 SGHRS, CDR2 YFSETQ. The CDR3 DNA is TGCGCCAGCAGCTTCGCGGGCCAAGAGACCCAGTACTTC. Translated, it gives CASSFAGQETQYF.

The chain joins TRBV9 to TRBJ2-1; D remains unclear. CDR3 length: 16 residues. The ends were cut back, 0 bases at V and 7 bases at J, with 17 bases in the middle. Germline values: CDR1 SGDLS, CDR2 YYNGEE. CDR3 loop: CASSVDIQLRVNEQFF. The CDR3 DNA sequence: TGTGCCAGCAGCGTAGACATCCAACTCCGGGTTAATGAGCAGTTCTTC.

The chain is built from TRBV19 and TRBJ1-2; no reliable D call. CDR1 and CDR2 (germline): LNHDA, SQIVND (reference sequence). CDR3 size: 12 residues. Between the trimmed V and J ends, which lost 4 bases and 8 bases, there was a span of 11 bases. The CDR3 spells CASSTLRSGYTF. The CDR3 DNA reads TGTGCCAGTAGTACCCTACGAAGCGGCTACACCTTC.

The chain links TRBV23-1 to TRBJ1-1; unclear D gene. TRBV23-1 is placed among ORFs of uncertain function. V lost 8 bases to trimming and J lost 8 bases, with 12 bases between them. The length of the CDR3 is 11 residues. CDR3 residues: CASPRGQEAFF. CDR3 nucleotide sequence: TGCGCCAGCCCTCGAGGGCAAGAAGCTTTCTTT.

This chain connects TRBV19 to TRBJ2-7, with a possible D match to TRBD2 (6 bases). Trimming took off 3 bases at V and 4 bases at J, with 10 bases between the two ends. CDR1 and CDR2 from the germline V gene are LNHDA and SQIVND (reference sequence). The CDR3 spans 13 residues. CDR3 sequence reads: CASSIGGVYEQYF. As DNA, the CDR3 is TGTGCCAGTAGTATTGGAGGGGTATACGAGCAGTACTTC.

The chain couples TRBV7-9 to TRBJ1-2; D gene uncertain. Germline V gene data show CDR1 as SEHNR and CDR2 as FQNEAQ (reference sequence). This CDR3 has 13 amino acids. Trimming pared 2 bases from V and 4 bases from J, leaving 8 bases between. The DNA for the CDR3 is TGTGCCAGCAGCTTATCTTCGGGCTATGGCTACACCTTC. Its translation: CASSLSSGYGYTF.

A few counts support this clone. This chain links TRBV5-5 with TRBJ2-1; a weak D match, TRBD2 (5 bases). Deletions cut 2 bases from V and 6 bases from J, with 21 bases between. The CDR3 is 17 residues long. The germline V gene has CDR1 SGHKS and CDR2 YYEKEE (reference sequence). The CDR3, as DNA: TGTGCCAGCAGCTTTGAGGGTACCCCTATTTGGGTCAATGAGCAGTTCTTC. Protein sequence: CASSFEGTPIWVNEQFF.

The chain links TRBV4-1 to TRBJ2-2; D remains unclear. The germline gives CDR1 MGHRA, CDR2 YSYEKL. Trimming left V 0 bases short and J 7 bases short, with 6 bases between. CDR3 length: 13 residues. The CDR3 reads CASSQDPSGELFF. In nucleotides, the CDR3 is TGCGCCAGCAGCCAAGATCCGAGCGGGGAGCTGTTTTTT.

V gene TRBV7-2 combines with J gene TRBJ2-7; tentative D call: TRBD2 (6 bases). CDR1 and CDR2 (germline): SGHTA, FQGNSA. This CDR3 has 13 residues. The V and J ends lost 5 bases and 3 bases respectively, with 11 bases between them. The CDR3: CASSRHGGYEQYF. Here the CDR3 DNA reads TGTGCCAGCAGCCGACACGGGGGCTACGAGCAGTACTTC.

This sequence joins TRBV27 and TRBJ2-7, with a tentative D call TRBD2 (7 bases). CDR1 and CDR2 from the germline V gene are MNHEY and SMNVEV (reference sequence). This CDR3 spans 14 amino acids. Trimming stripped 4 bases from V and 3 bases from J, with 13 bases between. The CDR3 here is CASSYGGGGYEQYF. The CDR3 nucleotides read TGTGCCAGCAGTTATGGGGGCGGGGGCTACGAGCAGTACTTC.